This TCR beta chain emerged from a study of blood T cells in healthy people across ages. In the case of this clonotype: Its matching antigen is unknown.

Study-wide findings and caveats: A greater number of naive CD4+ cells and higher diversity distinguished long-lived donors from aged donors. Expanded clonotype shifts may have been confounded, as the donors had an unknown CMV status.

This CDR3 contains 14 residues. Trimming cost V 8 bases and J 2 bases; bases outside gene matches: 4. CDR1 is MDHEN and CDR2 is SYDVKM in the germline V gene. A second PCR of about 7 to 12 cycles used a sample-barcoded 5' primer and a J-beta primer mix. There were at least 3 million CDR3-containing paired-end reads obtained from each sample. TCRdb reprocessed the 5' RACE reads via MiXCR and lists one record per CDR3 protein. The sample gives some 1 million distinct CDR3 sequences, 45% of which show up once; over 15% is in the top ten. This sequence joins TRBV28 and TRBJ2-1, with 9 bases aligning to TRBD2. The sequenced material came from blood. This clonotype was sampled from a woman aged 60-75 years in good health. CDR3: CASAGGGTYNEQFF. CDR3 coding DNA: TGTGCCAGCGCGGGGGGGGGTACCTACAATGAGCAGTTCTTC.